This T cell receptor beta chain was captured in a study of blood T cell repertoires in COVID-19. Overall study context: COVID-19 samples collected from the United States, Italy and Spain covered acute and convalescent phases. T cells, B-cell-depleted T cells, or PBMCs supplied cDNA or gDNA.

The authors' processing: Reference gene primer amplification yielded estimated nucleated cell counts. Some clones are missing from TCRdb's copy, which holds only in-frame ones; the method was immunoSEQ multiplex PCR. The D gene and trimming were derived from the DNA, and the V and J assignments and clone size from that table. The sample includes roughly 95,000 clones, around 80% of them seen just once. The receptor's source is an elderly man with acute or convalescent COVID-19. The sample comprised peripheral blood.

The CDR3 region has the DNA TGCGCCAGCAGTCAAGTCCTCCTCGGGACAGACTCCTACGAGCAGTACTTC. This sequence encodes CASSQVLLGTDSYEQYF. The chain has TRBV23-1 and TRBJ2-7; 7 nucleotides line up with TRBD1. TRBV23-1 is sorted into the ORF group, with uncertain function. J was trimmed by 0 bases and V by 2 bases; bases with no gene match: 10. The CDR3 is 17 residues long.